Below, 30 T cell receptor beta chains from the same sample are listed, as sequenced in a study of chemoradiotherapy in HPV16-positive cancers. Profiled with immunoSEQ multiplex PCR; TCRdb holds only in-frame clones, not every one. Here the sample spans under 7,000 clones, about 79% being singletons. Here the sequenced sample was tumor tissue, taken from a patient who underwent chemoradiotherapy. All receptors come from a human donor with HPV-associated anogenital cancer.

J is TRBJ2-3 and V is TRBV6-5, with 11 positions matching TRBD2. Germline CDR1 MNHEY, CDR2 SVGAGI. J was trimmed by 4 bases and V by 9 bases; bases with no gene match: 6. The CDR3 contains 14 residues. The CDR3 DNA follows: TGTGCCAGTGCTAGCGGGGGGATCGCAGATACGCAGTATTTT. Translated, it gives CASASGGIADTQYF.

The rearrangement uses TRBV4-2 and TRBJ1-3; D remains unclear. Germline-derived CDR1 and CDR2 are LGHNA and YNFKEQ. The CDR3 length is 14 residues. V shed 4 bases and J shed 7 bases, with 14 bases lying between them. CDR3: CASSRGEGPNTIYF. The CDR3 DNA reads TGTGCCAGCAGCCGGGGTGAGGGCCCCAACACCATATATTTT.

The chain recombines TRBV30 with TRBJ2-5, with D possibly TRBD2 on 6 matching bases. V was clipped by 5 bases and J by 2 bases, with 15 bases between them. There are 14 residues in the CDR3. The germline CDR1 and CDR2 sequences are GTSNPN and SVGIG (reference sequence). The CDR3 DNA is TGTGCCTGGCGGGGAGCGGGTAGTCAAGAGACCCAGTACTTC. This encodes CAWRGAGSQETQYF.

This clone appeared a single time. The J gene is TRBJ2-7, the V gene TRBV5-4; TRBD1 aligns across 10 bases. Germline CDR1 reads SGHNT; CDR2 reads YYREEE (reference sequence). With 2 bases clipped from V and 5 bases from J, the junction kept 1 base outside the gene matches. The CDR3 spans 13 residues. Here the CDR3 reads CASSLGTGDEQYF. The CDR3 DNA is TGTGCCAGCAGCTTAGGGACAGGGGACGAGCAGTACTTC.

The chain is built from TRBV27 and TRBJ1-5; D unclear. V lost 7 bases, J lost 6 bases, and 10 bases lay in between. The CDR3 spans 12 residues. The V gene's germline CDR1 is MNHEY and CDR2 SMNVEV (reference sequence). The CDR3: CASKQWGQPQHF. The DNA of the CDR3 is TGTGCCAGCAAACAGTGGGGTCAGCCCCAGCATTTT.

V and J are TRBV5-4 and TRBJ2-3; 11 bases fit TRBD2. Germline-derived CDR1 and CDR2 are SGHNT and YYREEE (reference sequence). V was clipped by 2 bases and J by 4 bases; unmatched bases: 3. The CDR3 is 15 residues long. CDR3 residues: CASSFIAGGADTQYF. For the CDR3, the DNA is TGTGCCAGCAGCTTTATAGCGGGGGGGGCAGATACGCAGTATTTT.

The chain recombines TRBV27 with TRBJ2-2; TRBD1 aligns across 10 bases. V trimming: 4 bases; J trimming: 7 bases; junction bases outside the gene matches: 6. The CDR3 extends over 15 amino acids. CDR1 and CDR2 from the germline V gene are MNHEY and SMNVEV (reference sequence). DNA for the CDR3: TGTGCCAGCAGTTCCGGGACAGGGGAGGTCGGGGAGCTGTTTTTT. Its protein product is CASSSGTGEVGELFF.

The V call is TRBV6-1, the J call TRBJ1-4, with TRBD1 as a possible D gene (5 bases). The germline gives CDR1 MNHNS, CDR2 SASEGT. The CDR3 contains 14 residues. Trimming took 7 bases from V and 4 from J, leaving 13 bases between them. CDR3: CASTVGASNEKLFF. CDR3 bases: TGTGCCAGCACAGTAGGGGCCAGTAATGAAAAACTGTTTTTT.

This chain joins TRBV2 and TRBJ1-5; D call uncertain. The V gene's germline CDR1 is SNHLY and CDR2 FYNNEI. CDR3 length: 15 amino acids. V gave up 11 bases and J gave up 0 bases, with 17 bases separating them. The CDR3 nucleotides read TGTGCCGGTTCCCCAGTACCTACTAGCAATCAGCCCCAGCATTTT. This encodes CAGSPVPTSNQPQHF.

The gene calls are TRBV5-4 and TRBJ1-1, with 8 bases fitting TRBD1. Trimming took 4 bases from V and 5 from J; bases not matched to a gene: 16. The CDR3 is 17 amino acids. CDR1 is SGHNT, CDR2 YYREEE, per germline (reference sequence). The CDR3 sequence: CASSQEGQEMSWTEAFF. The DNA for the CDR3 is TGTGCCAGCAGCCAAGAGGGACAGGAGATGAGTTGGACTGAAGCTTTCTTT.

This CDR3 reads CASSPGQNSGTGELFF. The CDR3 nucleotides are TGCGCCAGCAGCCCAGGACAAAACTCGGGCACCGGGGAGCTGTTTTTT. The chain is built from TRBV4-1 and TRBJ2-2, with a tentative D call TRBD1 (5 bases). The germline V and J ends were trimmed by 4 bases and 4 bases, with 16 bases remaining between them. The length of the CDR3 is 16 residues. The V gene's germline CDR1 is MGHRA and CDR2 YSYEKL.

The V call is TRBV6-5, the J call TRBJ2-7; D gene uncertain. The CDR3 sequence is 15 residues long. The germline V gene has CDR1 MNHEY and CDR2 SVGAGI. Trimming took off 0 bases at V and 6 bases at J, with 15 bases between the two ends. The CDR3 DNA is TGTGCCAGCAGTTACTCCAAGGGTTGGGCGGTCGAGCAGTACTTC. The encoded protein is CASSYSKGWAVEQYF.

The rearrangement joins TRBV7-3 to TRBJ1-1; a possible D gene is TRBD1 (5 bases). V lost 5 bases and J lost 5, with 18 bases in between. Germline V gene data show CDR1 as SGHTA and CDR2 as FQGTGA. This CDR3 region has 15 residues. CDR3 nucleotide sequence: TGTGCCAGCAGCCCGATGGGGCCCGGGGTAACTGAAGCTTTCTTT. It is translated as CASSPMGPGVTEAFF.

The CDR3 is CASSLVGTGGGEQFF. CDR3 coding DNA: TGTGCCAGCAGCTTAGTCGGGACAGGAGGAGGTGAGCAGTTCTTC. V usage is TRBV7-3 and J usage is TRBJ2-1; 8 bases line up with TRBD1. Trimming cost V 2 bases and J 9 bases; bases outside gene matches: 9. CDR1 is SGHTA and CDR2 is FQGTGA in the germline V gene. There are 15 residues in the CDR3.

The chain links TRBV4-3 to TRBJ2-3; the match to TRBD2 covers 11 bases. The CDR3 is 18 residues long. Germline CDR1 and CDR2: LGHNA and YSLEER. Unmatched junction bases numbered 7, after V lost 2 bases and J lost 0 bases. As DNA, the CDR3 is TGCGCCAGCAGCCAACATAGCGGGGGGGCTACTAGCACAGATACGCAGTATTTT. Residues: CASSQHSGGATSTDTQYF.

This clone came up once. The chain couples TRBV6-1 to TRBJ1-1, with a possible D match to TRBD1 (6 bases). The CDR3 is made up of 15 amino acids. From germline, CDR1 is MNHNS and CDR2 SASEGT. V dropped 6 bases and J dropped 1 base, with 15 bases sitting between them. CDR3 DNA sequence: TGTGCCAGCAGGGAAACGCCGACAGGGAACACTGAAGCTTTCTTT. Translation: CASRETPTGNTEAFF.

The V and J genes are TRBV19 and TRBJ2-7; D not certain. This CDR3 spans 12 amino acids. The V and J ends lost 1 base and 2 bases respectively, with 3 bases between them. Germline CDR1 and CDR2: LNHDA and SQIVND (reference sequence). CDR3: CASSIVTYEQYF. As DNA, the CDR3 is TGTGCCAGTAGTATAGTAACCTACGAGCAGTACTTC.

This clone was observed a few times. CDR3 nucleotide sequence: TGTGCCAGCAGCTTAGAGGGGGCGAGGCGGTATGGCTACACCTTC. The encoded protein is CASSLEGARRYGYTF. This rearrangement joins TRBV7-9 to TRBJ1-2, with 7 positions matching TRBD1. From germline, CDR1 is SEHNR and CDR2 FQNEAQ (reference sequence). The CDR3 runs to 15 residues. With 1 base clipped from V and 5 bases from J, the junction kept 7 bases outside the gene matches. Variable domain in full (rest from reference TRBV7-9 and TRBJ1-2): DTGVSQNPRHKITKRGQNVTFRCDPISEHNRLYWYRQTLGQGPEFLTYFQNEAQLEKSRLLSDRFSAERPKGSFSTLEIQRTEQGDSAMYLCASSLEGARRYGYTFGSGTRLTVV.

The V gene is TRBV7-3, the J gene TRBJ2-6; TRBD1 aligns across 7 bases. Germline V gives CDR1 SGHTA, CDR2 FQGTGA. This CDR3 region has 15 residues. J was trimmed by 4 bases and V by 5 bases; bases with no gene match: 5. The CDR3 loop is CASSEQGFGANVLTF. The CDR3 nucleotides read TGTGCCAGCAGCGAACAGGGGTTCGGGGCCAACGTCCTGACTTTC.

The genes are TRBV21-1 and TRBJ2-4. TRBV21-1 is deemed a pseudogene. The CDR3 is 14 residues long. The DNA of the CDR3 is TGTGCCAGCAGCGGATTGGACGGGGCTGACATTCAGTACTTC. Translated: CASSGLDGADIQYF.

The chain employs TRBV19 and TRBJ2-7; D perhaps matches TRBD1 (6 bases). CDR3 length: 13 residues. Per the germline V gene, CDR1 is LNHDA and CDR2 is SQIVND (reference sequence). V was cut by 1 base and J by 4 bases, with 8 bases left in between. This CDR3 is CASSIGQVYEQYF. The DNA of the CDR3 is TGTGCCAGTAGTATAGGACAGGTGTACGAGCAGTACTTC.

This sequence joins TRBV4-1 and TRBJ1-1; 8 bases align to TRBD1. The V and J ends lost 5 bases and 3 bases, in that order; junction bases with no gene match: 5. The CDR3 is 14 amino acids. Germline values: CDR1 MGHRA, CDR2 YSYEKL. CDR3 sequence (DNA): TGCGCCAGCAGCTATACGACAGGGGACACTGAAGCTTTCTTT. This codes for CASSYTTGDTEAFF.

The chain recombines TRBV14 with TRBJ2-7, with TRBD1 identical over 8 bases. This CDR3 is 14 amino acids long. The V and J ends lost 2 bases and 5 bases, in that order; junction bases with no gene match: 5. Germline CDR1 SGHDN, CDR2 FVKESK. CDR3 sequence reads: CASSQRQGAHEQYF. CDR3 nucleotide sequence: TGTGCCAGCAGCCAACGGCAGGGGGCCCACGAGCAGTACTTC.

V is TRBV7-2 and J is TRBJ2-5, with D tentatively TRBD1 or TRBD2 (5 bases each). V was shortened by 0 bases and J by 5 bases, with 10 bases between the two germline ends. This CDR3 region has 14 residues. Germline CDR1 SGHTA, CDR2 FQGNSA. The CDR3 DNA reads as TGTGCCAGCAGCTTAGCGGGACCCCGGGAGACCCAGTACTTC. Encoded protein: CASSLAGPRETQYF.

This sequence joins TRBV10-3 and TRBJ1-1; D remains unclear. V was pared by 4 bases and J by 3 bases, with 18 bases between. CDR1 is ENHRY, CDR2 SYGVKD, per germline. CDR3 length: 16 amino acids. The CDR3 DNA reads TGTGCCATCAGTGTCGGCCCAGGCGCCGGGGACACTGAAGCTTTCTTT. This sequence encodes CAISVGPGAGDTEAFF.

This clone was detected only once. The V gene is TRBV7-9, the J gene TRBJ2-3; 9 bases agree with TRBD1. The germline gives CDR1 SEHNR, CDR2 FQNEAQ (reference sequence). With V trimmed by 1 base and J by 3 bases, 8 bases remained unmatched. The CDR3 is 17 amino acids. CDR3 nucleotides: TGTGCCAGCAGCTTAGGTCAGACAGGGGGACGGACAGATACGCAGTATTTT. Protein sequence: CASSLGQTGGRTDTQYF. Drawing the rest from reference TRBV7-9 and TRBJ2-3, the complete variable domain is DTGVSQNPRHKITKRGQNVTFRCDPISEHNRLYWYRQTLGQGPEFLTYFQNEAQLEKSRLLSDRFSAERPKGSFSTLEIQRTEQGDSAMYLCASSLGQTGGRTDTQYFGPGTRLTVL.

The V and J genes are TRBV6-1 and TRBJ2-3; 8 bases fit TRBD2. J was trimmed by 6 bases and V by 3 bases; bases with no gene match: 8. The CDR3 has 15 residues. Germline V gives CDR1 MNHNS, CDR2 SASEGT. CDR3 nucleotides: TGTGCCAGCAGTGACCCGGGACTAGTCCCCGATACGCAGTATTTT. Residues: CASSDPGLVPDTQYF.

The rearrangement joins TRBV7-2 to TRBJ1-4; 7 bases are a match to TRBD1. The length of the CDR3 is 15 residues. Per germline, CDR1 SGHTA and CDR2 FQGNSA. V gave up 4 bases and J gave up 8 bases; unmatched junction bases: 10. The CDR3 DNA reads as TGTGCCAGCAGCTCCGGGAACAGGGGAAGGGAAAAACTGTTTTTT. It encodes CASSSGNRGREKLFF. The full variable domain, in which reference TRBV7-2 and TRBJ1-4 provide the parts outside the CDR3, is GAGVSQSPSNKVTEKGKDVELRCDPISGHTALYWYRQSLGQGLEFLIYFQGNSAPDKSGLPSDRFSAERTGGSVSTLTIQRTQQEDSAVYLCASSSGNRGREKLFFGSGTQLSVL.

The chain employs TRBV5-5 and TRBJ1-5; 8 positions agree with TRBD1. The CDR3 consists of 14 residues. Unmatched junction bases numbered 11, after V lost 0 bases and J lost 15 bases. The germline gives CDR1 SGHKS, CDR2 YYEKEE (reference sequence). In nucleotides, the CDR3 is TGTGCCAGCAGCTTGGGGGACAGGACCATCTCAACGCATTTT. It codes for CASSLGDRTISTHF. Based on the CDR3 plus reference TRBV5-5 and TRBJ1-5, the full variable domain is DAGVTQSPTHLIKTRGQQVTLRCSPISGHKSVSWYQQVLGQGPQFIFQYYEKEERGRGNFPDRFSARQFPNYSSELNVNALLLGDSALYLCASSLGDRTISTHFGDGTRLSIL.

The chain carries TRBV11-2 and TRBJ2-7; TRBD2 matches 12 bases. Germline V gene sequence: CDR1 SGHAT, CDR2 FQNNGV. The CDR3 contains 16 residues. V was pared by 7 bases and J by 4 bases, with 11 bases of the junction left unmatched. CDR3 sequence (DNA): TGTGCCAGCACCTCTCAGGCTCTAGCGGGGGGGTACGAGCAGTACTTC. This gives the protein CASTSQALAGGYEQYF.